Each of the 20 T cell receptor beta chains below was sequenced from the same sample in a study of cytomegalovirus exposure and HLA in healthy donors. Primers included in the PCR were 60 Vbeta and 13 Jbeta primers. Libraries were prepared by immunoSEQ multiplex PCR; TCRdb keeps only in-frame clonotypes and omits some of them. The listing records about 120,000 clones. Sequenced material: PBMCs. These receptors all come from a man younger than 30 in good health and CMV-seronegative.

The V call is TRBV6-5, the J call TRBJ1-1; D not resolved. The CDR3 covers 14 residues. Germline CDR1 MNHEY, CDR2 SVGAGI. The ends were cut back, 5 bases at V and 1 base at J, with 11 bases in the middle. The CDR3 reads CASSEDGWNTEAFF. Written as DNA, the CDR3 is TGTGCCAGCAGTGAAGACGGGTGGAACACTGAAGCTTTCTTT.

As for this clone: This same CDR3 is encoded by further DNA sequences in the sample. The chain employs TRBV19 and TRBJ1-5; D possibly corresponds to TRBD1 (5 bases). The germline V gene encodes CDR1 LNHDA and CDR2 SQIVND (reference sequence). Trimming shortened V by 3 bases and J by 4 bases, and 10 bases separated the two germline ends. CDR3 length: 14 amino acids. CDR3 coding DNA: TGTGCCAGTAGTATCCGAGACAGTAATCAGCCCCAGCATTTT. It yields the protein CASSIRDSNQPQHF.

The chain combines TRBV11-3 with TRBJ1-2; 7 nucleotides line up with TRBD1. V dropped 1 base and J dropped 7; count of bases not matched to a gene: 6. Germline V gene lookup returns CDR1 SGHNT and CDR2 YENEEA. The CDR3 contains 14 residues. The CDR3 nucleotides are TGTGCCAGCAGCTTAGGGCCCGGGACAGTTGGCTACACCTTC. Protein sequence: CASSLGPGTVGYTF. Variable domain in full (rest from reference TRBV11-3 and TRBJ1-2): EAGVVQSPRYKIIEKKQPVAFWCNPISGHNTLYWYLQNLGQGPELLIRYENEEAVDDSQLPKDRFSAERLKGVDSTLKIQPAELGDSAVYLCASSLGPGTVGYTFGSGTRLTVV.

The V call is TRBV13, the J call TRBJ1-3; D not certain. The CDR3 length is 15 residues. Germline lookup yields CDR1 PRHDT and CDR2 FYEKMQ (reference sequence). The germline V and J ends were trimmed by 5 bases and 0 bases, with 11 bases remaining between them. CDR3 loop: CASSALVISGNTIYF. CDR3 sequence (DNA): TGTGCCAGCAGCGCCCTAGTCATCTCTGGAAACACCATATATTTT. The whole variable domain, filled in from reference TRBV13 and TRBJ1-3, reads AAGVIQSPRHLIKEKRETATLKCYPIPRHDTVYWYQQGPGQDPQFLISFYEKMQSDKGSIPDRFSAQQFSDYHSELNMSSLELGDSALYFCASSALVISGNTIYFGEGSWLTVV.

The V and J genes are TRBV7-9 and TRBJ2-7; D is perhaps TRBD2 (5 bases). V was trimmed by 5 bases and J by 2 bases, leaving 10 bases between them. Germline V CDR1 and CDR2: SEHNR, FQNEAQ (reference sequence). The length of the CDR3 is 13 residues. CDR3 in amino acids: CASSPTGTYEQYF. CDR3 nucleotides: TGTGCCAGCAGCCCGACGGGGACCTACGAGCAGTACTTC.

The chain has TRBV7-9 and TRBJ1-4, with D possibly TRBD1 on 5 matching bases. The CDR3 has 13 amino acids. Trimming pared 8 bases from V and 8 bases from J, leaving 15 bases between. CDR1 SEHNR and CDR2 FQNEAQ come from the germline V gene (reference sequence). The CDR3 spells CASLGTAGEKLFF. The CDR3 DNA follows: TGTGCCAGCCTAGGGACGGCGGGGGAAAAACTGTTTTTT.

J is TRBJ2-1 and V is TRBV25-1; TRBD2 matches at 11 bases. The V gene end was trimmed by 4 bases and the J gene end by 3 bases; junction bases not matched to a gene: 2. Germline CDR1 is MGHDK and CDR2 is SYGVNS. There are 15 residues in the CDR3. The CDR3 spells CASSAGTSGYNEQFF. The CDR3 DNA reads TGTGCCAGCAGTGCCGGGACTAGCGGCTACAATGAGCAGTTCTTC. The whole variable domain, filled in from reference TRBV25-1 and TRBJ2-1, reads EADIYQTPRYLVIGTGKKITLECSQTMGHDKMYWYQQDPGMELHLIHYSYGVNSTEKGDLSSESTVSRIRTEHFPLTLESARPSHTSQYLCASSAGTSGYNEQFFGPGTRLTVL.

Here the CDR3 reads CASSLQVNTEAFF. The CDR3 DNA is TGTGCCAGCAGCCTACAGGTGAACACTGAAGCTTTCTTT. This rearrangement joins TRBV14 to TRBJ1-1; D possibly corresponds to TRBD1 (5 bases). The CDR3 runs 13 residues. V lost 4 bases and J lost 0, with 6 bases in between. Germline values: CDR1 SGHDN, CDR2 FVKESK.

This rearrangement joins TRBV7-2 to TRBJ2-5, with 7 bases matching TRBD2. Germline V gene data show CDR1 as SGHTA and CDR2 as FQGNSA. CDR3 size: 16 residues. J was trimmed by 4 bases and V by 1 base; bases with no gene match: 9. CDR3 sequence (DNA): TGTGCCAGCAGCTTAGTGATGGGCCCGGGGGGAGAGACCCAGTACTTC. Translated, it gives CASSLVMGPGGETQYF.

The CDR3 reads CASSLGGGYEQYF. The CDR3 nucleotides read TGTGCCAGCAGTTTAGGGGGCGGGTACGAGCAGTACTTC. The chain recombines TRBV28 with TRBJ2-7, with D perhaps matching TRBD1 (6 bases). V lost 2 bases and J 4 bases, leaving 9 bases between the germline ends. The CDR3 runs to 13 residues. CDR1 and CDR2 from the germline V gene are MDHEN and SYDVKM.

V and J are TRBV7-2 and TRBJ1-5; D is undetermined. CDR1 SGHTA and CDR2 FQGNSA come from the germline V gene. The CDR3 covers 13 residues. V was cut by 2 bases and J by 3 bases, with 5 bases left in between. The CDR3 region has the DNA TGTGCCAGCAGCTTAAGCCTCAATCAGCCCCAGCATTTT. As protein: CASSLSLNQPQHF.

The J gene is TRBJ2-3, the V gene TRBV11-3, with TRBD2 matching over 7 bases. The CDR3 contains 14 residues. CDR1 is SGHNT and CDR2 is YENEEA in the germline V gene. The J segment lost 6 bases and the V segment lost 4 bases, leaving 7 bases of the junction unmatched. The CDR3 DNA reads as TGTGCCAGCAGCTCCCCGGGGGGAAGGGATACGCAGTATTTT. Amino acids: CASSSPGGRDTQYF.

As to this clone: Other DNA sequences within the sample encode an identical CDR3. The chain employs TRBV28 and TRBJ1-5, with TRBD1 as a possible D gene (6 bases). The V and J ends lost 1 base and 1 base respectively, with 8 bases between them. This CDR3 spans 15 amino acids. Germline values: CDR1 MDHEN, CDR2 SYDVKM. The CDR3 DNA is TGTGCCAGCAGTTTATCACAGGGAAGCAATCAGCCCCAGCATTTT. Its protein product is CASSLSQGSNQPQHF.

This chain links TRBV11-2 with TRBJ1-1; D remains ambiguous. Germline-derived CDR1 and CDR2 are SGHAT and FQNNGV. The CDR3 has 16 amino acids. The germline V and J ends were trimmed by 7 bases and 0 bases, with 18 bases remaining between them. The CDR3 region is CASNPRGSGVNTEAFF. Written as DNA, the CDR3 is TGTGCCAGCAACCCTCGGGGAAGTGGTGTGAACACTGAAGCTTTCTTT. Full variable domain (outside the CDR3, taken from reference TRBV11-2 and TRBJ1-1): EAGVAQSPRYKIIEKRQSVAFWCNPISGHATLYWYQQILGQGPKLLIQFQNNGVVDDSQLPKDRFSAERLKGVDSTLKIQPAKLEDSAVYLCASNPRGSGVNTEAFFGQGTRLTVV.

Here the CDR3 DNA reads TGTGCCAGCAGTTACCAACAGGGGACAAGCAATCAGCCCCAGCATTTT. Protein: CASSYQQGTSNQPQHF. The chain couples TRBV6-6 to TRBJ1-5, with TRBD1 matching over 7 bases. V lost 2 bases, J lost 1 base, and 5 bases stayed unmatched. The CDR3 totals 16 residues. CDR1 and CDR2 from the germline V gene are MNHNY and SVGAGI (reference sequence).

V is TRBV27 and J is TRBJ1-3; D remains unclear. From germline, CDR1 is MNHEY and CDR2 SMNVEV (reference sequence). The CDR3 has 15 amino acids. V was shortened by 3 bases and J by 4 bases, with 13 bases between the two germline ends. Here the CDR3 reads CASSFPEQLGNTIYF. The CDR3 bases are TGTGCCAGCAGTTTCCCCGAACAATTGGGAAACACCATATATTTT.

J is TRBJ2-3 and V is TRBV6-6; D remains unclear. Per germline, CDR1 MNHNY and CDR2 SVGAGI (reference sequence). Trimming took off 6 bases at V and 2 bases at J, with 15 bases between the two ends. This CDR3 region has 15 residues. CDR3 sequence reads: CASSPLQSNTDTQYF. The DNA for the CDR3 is TGTGCCAGCAGCCCCCTCCAGTCGAACACAGATACGCAGTATTTT.

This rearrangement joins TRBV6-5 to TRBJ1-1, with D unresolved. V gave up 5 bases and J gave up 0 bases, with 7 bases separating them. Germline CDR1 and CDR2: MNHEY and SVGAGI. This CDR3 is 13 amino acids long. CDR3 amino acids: CASSGLVNTEAFF. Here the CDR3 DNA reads TGTGCCAGCAGTGGGCTGGTGAACACTGAAGCTTTCTTT.

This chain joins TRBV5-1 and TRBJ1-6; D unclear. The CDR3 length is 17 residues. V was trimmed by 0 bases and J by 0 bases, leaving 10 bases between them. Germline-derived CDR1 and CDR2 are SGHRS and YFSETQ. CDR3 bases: TGCGCCAGCAGCTTGGCTTCTGGGAGCTCCTATAATTCACCCCTCCACTTT. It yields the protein CASSLASGSSYNSPLHF.

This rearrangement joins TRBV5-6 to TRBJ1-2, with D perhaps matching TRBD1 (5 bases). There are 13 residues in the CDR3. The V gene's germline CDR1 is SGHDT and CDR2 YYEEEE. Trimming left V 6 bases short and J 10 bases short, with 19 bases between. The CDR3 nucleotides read TGTGCCAGCATGGGGCTCGTGAGGGACTCCTACACCTTC. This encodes CASMGLVRDSYTF.